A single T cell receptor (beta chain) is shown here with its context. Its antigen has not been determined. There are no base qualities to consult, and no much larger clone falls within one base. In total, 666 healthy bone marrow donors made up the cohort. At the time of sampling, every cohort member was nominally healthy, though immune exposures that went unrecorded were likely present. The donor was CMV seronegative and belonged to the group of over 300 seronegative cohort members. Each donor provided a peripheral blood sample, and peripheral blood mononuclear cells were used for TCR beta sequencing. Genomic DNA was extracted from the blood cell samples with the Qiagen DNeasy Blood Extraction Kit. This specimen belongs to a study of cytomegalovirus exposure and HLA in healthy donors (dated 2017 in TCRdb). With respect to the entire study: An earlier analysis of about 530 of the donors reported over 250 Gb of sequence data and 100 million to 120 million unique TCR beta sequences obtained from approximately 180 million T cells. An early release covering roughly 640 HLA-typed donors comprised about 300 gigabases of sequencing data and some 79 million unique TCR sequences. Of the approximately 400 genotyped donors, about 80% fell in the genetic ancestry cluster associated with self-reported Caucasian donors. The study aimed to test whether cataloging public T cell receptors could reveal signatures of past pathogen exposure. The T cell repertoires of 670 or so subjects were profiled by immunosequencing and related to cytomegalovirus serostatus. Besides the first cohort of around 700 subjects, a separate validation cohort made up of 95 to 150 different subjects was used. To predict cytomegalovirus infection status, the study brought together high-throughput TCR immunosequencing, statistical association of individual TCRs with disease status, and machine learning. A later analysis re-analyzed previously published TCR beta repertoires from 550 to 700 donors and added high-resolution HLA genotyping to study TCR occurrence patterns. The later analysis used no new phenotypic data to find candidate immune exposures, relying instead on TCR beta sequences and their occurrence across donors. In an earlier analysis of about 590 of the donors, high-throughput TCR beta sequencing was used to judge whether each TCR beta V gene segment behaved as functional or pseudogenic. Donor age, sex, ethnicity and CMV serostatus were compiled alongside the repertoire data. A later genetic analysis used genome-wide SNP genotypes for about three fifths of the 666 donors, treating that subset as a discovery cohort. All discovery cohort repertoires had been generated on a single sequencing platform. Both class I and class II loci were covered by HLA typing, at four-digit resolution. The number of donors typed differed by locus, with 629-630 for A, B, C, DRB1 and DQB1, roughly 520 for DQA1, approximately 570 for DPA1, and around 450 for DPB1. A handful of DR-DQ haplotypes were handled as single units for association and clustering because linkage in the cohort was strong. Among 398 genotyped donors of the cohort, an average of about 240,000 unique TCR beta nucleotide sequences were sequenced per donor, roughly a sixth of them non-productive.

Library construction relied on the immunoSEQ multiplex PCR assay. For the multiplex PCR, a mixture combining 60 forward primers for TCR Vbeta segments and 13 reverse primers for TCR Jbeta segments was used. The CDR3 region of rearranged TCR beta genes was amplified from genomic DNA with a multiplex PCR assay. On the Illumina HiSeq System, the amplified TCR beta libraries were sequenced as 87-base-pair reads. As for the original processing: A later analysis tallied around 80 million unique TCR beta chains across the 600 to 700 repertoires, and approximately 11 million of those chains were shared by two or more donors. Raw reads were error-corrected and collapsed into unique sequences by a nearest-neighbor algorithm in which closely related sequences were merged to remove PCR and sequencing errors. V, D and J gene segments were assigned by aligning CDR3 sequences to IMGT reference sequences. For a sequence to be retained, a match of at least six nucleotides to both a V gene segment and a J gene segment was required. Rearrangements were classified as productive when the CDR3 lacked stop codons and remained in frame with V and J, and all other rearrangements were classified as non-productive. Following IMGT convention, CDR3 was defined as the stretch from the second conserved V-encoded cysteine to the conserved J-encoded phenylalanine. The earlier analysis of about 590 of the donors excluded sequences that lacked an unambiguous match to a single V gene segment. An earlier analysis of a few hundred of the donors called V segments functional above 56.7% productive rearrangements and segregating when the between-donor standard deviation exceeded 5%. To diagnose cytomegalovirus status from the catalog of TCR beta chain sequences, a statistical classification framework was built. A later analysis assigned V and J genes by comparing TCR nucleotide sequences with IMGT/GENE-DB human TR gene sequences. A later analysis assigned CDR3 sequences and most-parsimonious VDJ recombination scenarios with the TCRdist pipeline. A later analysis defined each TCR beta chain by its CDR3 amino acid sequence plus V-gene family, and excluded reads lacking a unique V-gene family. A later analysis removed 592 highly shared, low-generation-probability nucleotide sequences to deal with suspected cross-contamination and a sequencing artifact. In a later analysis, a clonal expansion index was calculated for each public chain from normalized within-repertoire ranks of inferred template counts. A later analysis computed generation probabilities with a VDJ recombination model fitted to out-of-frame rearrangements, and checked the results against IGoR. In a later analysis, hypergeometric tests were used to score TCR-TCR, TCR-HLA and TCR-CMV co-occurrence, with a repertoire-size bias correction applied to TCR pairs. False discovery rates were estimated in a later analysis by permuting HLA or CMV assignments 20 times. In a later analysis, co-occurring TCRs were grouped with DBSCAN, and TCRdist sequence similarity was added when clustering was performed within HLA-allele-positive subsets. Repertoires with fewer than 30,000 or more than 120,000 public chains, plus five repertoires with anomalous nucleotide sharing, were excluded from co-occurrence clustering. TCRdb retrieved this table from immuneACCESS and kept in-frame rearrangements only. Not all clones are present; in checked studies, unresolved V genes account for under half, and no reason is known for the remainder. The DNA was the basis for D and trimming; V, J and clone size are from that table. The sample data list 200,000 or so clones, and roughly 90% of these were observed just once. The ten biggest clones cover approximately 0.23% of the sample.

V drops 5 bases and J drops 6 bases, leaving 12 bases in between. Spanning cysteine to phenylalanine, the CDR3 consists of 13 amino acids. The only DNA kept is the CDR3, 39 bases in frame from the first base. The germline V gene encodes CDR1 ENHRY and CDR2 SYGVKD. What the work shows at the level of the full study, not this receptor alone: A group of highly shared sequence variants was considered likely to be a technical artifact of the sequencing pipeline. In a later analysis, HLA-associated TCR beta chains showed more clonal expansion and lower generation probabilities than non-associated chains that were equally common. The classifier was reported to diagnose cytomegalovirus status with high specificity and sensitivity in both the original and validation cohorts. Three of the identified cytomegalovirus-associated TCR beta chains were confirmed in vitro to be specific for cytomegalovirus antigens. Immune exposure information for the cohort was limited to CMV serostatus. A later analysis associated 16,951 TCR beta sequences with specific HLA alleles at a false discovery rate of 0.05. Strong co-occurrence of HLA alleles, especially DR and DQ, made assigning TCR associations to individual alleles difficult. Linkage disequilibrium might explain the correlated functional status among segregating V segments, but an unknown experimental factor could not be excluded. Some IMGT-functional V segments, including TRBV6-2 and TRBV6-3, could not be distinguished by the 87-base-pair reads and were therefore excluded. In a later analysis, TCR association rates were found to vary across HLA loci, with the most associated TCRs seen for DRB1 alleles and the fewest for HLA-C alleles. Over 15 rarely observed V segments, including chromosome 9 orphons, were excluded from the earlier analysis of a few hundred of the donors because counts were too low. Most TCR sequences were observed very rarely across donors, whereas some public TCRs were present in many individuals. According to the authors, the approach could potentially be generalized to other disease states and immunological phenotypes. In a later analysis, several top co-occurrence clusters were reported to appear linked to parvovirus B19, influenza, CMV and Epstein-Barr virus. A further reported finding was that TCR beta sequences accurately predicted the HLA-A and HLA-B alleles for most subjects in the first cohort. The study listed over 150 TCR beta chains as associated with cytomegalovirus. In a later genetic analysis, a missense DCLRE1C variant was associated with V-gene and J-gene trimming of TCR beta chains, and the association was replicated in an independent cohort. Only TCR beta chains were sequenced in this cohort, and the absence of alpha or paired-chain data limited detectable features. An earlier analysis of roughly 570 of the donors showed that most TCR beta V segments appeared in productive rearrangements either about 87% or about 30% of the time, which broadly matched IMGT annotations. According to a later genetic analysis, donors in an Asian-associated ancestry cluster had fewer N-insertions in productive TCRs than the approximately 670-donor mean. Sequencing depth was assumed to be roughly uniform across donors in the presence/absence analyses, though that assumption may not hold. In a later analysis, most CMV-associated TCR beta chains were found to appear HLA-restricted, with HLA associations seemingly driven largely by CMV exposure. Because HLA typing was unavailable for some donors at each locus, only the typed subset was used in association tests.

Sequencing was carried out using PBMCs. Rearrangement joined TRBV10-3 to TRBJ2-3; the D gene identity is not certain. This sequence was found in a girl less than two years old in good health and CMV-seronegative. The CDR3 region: CAISPSGSDTQYF. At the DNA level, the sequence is TGTGCCATCAGTCCTAGTGGCAGCGATACGCAGTATTTT.